This record looks at one T cell receptor (beta chain) sequence and its context. The antigen is undetermined. These data belong to a study of a mutant IDH1 vaccine in newly diagnosed glioma. Profiled with immunoSEQ multiplex PCR; TCRdb holds only in-frame clones, not every one. The table shows about 55,000 clones, with 80% occurring only once. There are 14 residues in the CDR3. Trimming removed 7 bases at V and 4 bases at J, with 19 bases between. Germline V CDR1 and CDR2: SQVTM, ANQGSEA. As to time point: week 23, last vaccination. Each vaccine dose was 300 ug of mutant IDH1 20-mer peptide, with topical imiquimod.

The V and J genes are TRBV29-1 and TRBJ2-5; D perhaps matches TRBD2 (6 bases). This TCR was sampled from a man aged 40-50 years with glioma. Here the sequenced sample was PBMCs, taken from a glioma patient whose treatment included an IDH1 peptide vaccine. CDR3 coding DNA: TGCAGCGGTCGGCTCGGACTATCGGGAGAGACCCAGTACTTC. Protein sequence: CSGRLGLSGETQYF.